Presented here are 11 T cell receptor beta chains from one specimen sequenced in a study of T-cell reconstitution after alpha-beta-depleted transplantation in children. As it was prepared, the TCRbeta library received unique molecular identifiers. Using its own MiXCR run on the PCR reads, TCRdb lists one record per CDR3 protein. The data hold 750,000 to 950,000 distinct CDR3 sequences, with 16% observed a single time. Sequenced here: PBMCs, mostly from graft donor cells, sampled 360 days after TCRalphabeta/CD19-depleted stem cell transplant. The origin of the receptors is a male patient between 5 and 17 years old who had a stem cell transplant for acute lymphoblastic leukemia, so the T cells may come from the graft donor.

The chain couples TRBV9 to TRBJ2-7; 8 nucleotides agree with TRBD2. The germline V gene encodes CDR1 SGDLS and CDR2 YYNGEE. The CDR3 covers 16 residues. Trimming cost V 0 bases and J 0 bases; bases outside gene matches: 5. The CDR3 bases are TGTGCCAGCAGCGTAGGAGGTAGCGGGACCTCCTACGAGCAGTACTTC. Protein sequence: CASSVGGSGTSYEQYF.

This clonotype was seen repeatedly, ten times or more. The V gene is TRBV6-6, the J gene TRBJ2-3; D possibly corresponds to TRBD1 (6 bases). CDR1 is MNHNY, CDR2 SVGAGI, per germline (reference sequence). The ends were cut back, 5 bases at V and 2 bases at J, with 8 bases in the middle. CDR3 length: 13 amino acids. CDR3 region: CASSRDNTDTQYF. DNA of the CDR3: TGTGCCAGCAGTCGGGACAACACAGATACGCAGTATTTT.

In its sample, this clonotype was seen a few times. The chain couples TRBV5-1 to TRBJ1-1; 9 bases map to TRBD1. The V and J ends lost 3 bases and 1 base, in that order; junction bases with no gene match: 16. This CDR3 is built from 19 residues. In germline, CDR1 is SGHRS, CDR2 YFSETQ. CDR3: CASSSSYPTGGGWNTEAFF. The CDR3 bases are TGCGCCAGCAGCTCCAGCTACCCTACAGGGGGCGGATGGAACACTGAAGCTTTCTTT.

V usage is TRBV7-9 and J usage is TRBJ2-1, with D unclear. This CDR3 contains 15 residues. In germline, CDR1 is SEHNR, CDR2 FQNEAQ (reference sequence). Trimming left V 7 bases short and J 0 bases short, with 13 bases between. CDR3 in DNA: TGTGCCAGCATCCCCAGCCCCAGCTCCTACAATGAGCAGTTCTTC. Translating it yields CASIPSPSSYNEQFF.

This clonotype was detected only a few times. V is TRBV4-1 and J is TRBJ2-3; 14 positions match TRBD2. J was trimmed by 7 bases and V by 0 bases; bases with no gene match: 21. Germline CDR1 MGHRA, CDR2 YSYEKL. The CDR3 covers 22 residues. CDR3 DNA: TGCGCCAGCAGCCAAGAAACGGCGACTAGCGGGAGGGCCAAGGCCTTGGGGAATACGCAGTATTTT. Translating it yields CASSQETATSGRAKALGNTQYF.

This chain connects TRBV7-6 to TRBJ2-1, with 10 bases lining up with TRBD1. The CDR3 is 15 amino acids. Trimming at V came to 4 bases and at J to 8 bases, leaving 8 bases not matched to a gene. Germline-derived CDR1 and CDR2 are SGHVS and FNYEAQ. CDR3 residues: CASSSPGQGFHEQFF. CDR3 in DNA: TGTGCCAGCAGCTCGCCGGGACAGGGGTTTCATGAGCAGTTCTTC.

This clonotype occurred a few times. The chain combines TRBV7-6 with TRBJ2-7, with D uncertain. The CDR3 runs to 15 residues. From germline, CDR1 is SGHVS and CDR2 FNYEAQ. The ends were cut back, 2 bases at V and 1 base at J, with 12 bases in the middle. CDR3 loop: CASSLRIGSSYEQYF. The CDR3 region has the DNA TGTGCCAGCAGCTTACGCATCGGTTCGTCCTACGAGCAGTACTTC.

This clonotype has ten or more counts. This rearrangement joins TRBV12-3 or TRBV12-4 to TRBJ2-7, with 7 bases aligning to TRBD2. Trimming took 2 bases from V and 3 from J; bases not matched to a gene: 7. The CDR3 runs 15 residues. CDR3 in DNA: TGTGCCAGCAGTTTACGAGGCGGGAGCAGCTACGAGCAGTACTTC. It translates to CASSLRGGSSYEQYF.

CDR3 nucleotides: TGTGCCAGCAGTCCACGGAGAGGGTTCACCCCGGGACACAATACTACCGGGGAGCTGTTTTTT. It specifies CASSPRRGFTPGHNTTGELFF. The V call is TRBV6-2 or TRBV6-3, the J call TRBJ2-2; possible D gene TRBD1, 6 bases. This CDR3 has 21 amino acids. The V gene's germline CDR1 is MNHEY and CDR2 SVGEGT. Trimming stripped 5 bases from V and 5 bases from J, with 33 bases between.

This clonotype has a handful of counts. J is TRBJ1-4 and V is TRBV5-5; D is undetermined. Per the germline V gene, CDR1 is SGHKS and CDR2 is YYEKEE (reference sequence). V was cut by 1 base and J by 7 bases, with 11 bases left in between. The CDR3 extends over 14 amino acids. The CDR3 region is CASSLHSIGEKLFF. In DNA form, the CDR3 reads TGTGCCAGCAGCTTGCACTCCATAGGTGAAAAACTGTTTTTT.

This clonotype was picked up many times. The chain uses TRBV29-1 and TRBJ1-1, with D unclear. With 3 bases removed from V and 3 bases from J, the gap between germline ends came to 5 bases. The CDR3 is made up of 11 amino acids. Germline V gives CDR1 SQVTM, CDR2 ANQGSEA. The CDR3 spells CSVEADTEAFF. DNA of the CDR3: TGCAGCGTTGAGGCAGACACTGAAGCTTTCTTT.